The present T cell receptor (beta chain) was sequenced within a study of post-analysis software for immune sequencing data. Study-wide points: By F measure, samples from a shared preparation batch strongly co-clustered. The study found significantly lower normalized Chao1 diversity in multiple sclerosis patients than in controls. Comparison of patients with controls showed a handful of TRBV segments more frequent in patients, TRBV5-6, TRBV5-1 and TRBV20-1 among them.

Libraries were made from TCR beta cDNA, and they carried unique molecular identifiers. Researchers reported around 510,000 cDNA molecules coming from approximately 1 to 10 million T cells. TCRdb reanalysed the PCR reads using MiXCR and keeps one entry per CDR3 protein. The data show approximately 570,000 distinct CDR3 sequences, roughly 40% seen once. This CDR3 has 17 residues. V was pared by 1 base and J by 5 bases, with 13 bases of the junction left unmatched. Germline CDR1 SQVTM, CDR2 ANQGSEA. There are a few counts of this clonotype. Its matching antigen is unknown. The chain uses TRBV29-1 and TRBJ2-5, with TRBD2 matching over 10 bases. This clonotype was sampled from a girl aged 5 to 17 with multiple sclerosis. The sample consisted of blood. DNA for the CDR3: TGCAGCGTTGAAGGCCTCCTAGCGGGGGCTTCTCGTGAGACCCAGTACTTC. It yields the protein CSVEGLLAGASRETQYF. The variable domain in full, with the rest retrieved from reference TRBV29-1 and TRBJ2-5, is SAVISQKPSRDICQRGTSLTIQCQVDSQVTMMFWYRQQPGQSLTLIATANQGSEATYESGFVIDKFPISRPNLTFSTLTVSNMSPEDSSIYLCSVEGLLAGASRETQYFGPGTRLLVL.